These 29 T cell receptor beta chains share one sample of origin, sequenced in a study of blood T cell repertoires in COVID-19. Libraries were prepared by immunoSEQ multiplex PCR; TCRdb keeps only in-frame clonotypes and omits some of them. The sample shows roughly 100,000 clones, around 87% of them seen only once. The sample taken for sequencing was peripheral blood. These receptors were obtained from a human donor in a cohort sampled during active COVID-19.

The V gene is TRBV4-2, the J gene TRBJ2-3; 16 nucleotides align to TRBD2. J lost 4 bases, V lost 1 base, and 17 bases had no gene match. This CDR3 region has 22 residues. Germline CDR1 reads LGHNA; CDR2 reads YNFKEQ. CDR3 DNA sequence: TGTGCCAGCAGCCAAGTCGTCGCGGGACTAGCGGGGGGGCTCCCGGGGGCAGATACGCAGTATTTT. Translated, it gives CASSQVVAGLAGGLPGADTQYF.

The rearrangement links TRBV29-1 to TRBJ1-1; tentative D call: TRBD1 (6 bases). The length of the CDR3 is 14 residues. Per the germline V gene, CDR1 is SQVTM and CDR2 is ANQGSEA. The ends were cut back, 6 bases at V and 3 bases at J, with 17 bases in the middle. The CDR3 region is CSVRSGGLDTEAFF. CDR3 nucleotides: TGCAGCGTCCGGAGTGGGGGCTTGGACACTGAAGCTTTCTTT.

This chain links TRBV7-3 with TRBJ2-2, with TRBD1 matching 7 bases. Germline V lookup: CDR1 SGHTA, CDR2 FQGTGA. The CDR3 runs 16 residues. V lost 5 bases, J lost 4 bases, and 10 bases stayed unmatched. CDR3 sequence (DNA): TGTGCCAGCAGCCCACGGACAGGATCGATCACCGGGGAGCTGTTTTTT. This translates into CASSPRTGSITGELFF.

The V call is TRBV11-3, the J call TRBJ2-1; 9 positions match TRBD2. Trimming cost V 1 base and J 8 bases; bases outside gene matches: 6. Germline V gene sequence: CDR1 SGHNT, CDR2 YENEEA. The CDR3 has 15 amino acids. The CDR3 sequence is CASSLGVAGGDEQFF. The CDR3 nucleotides are TGTGCCAGCAGCTTAGGAGTGGCGGGGGGGGATGAGCAGTTCTTC.

V usage is TRBV28 and J usage is TRBJ2-1; 10 positions match TRBD2. This CDR3 comprises 17 residues. Looked up from germline, CDR1 is MDHEN and CDR2 is SYDVKM. J gave up 8 bases and V 6 bases, and 16 bases lay outside the gene matches. The CDR3 loop reads CASSILSGGVTGDEQFF. CDR3 DNA sequence: TGTGCCAGCAGCATCCTGAGCGGGGGGGTAACCGGGGATGAGCAGTTCTTC.

The chain links TRBV28 to TRBJ2-5; 11 nucleotides agree with TRBD1. Germline V gene sequence: CDR1 MDHEN, CDR2 SYDVKM. The CDR3 is made up of 15 amino acids. V was pared by 8 bases and J by 3 bases, with 8 bases of the junction left unmatched. CDR3 residues: CASHGQGALEETQYF. CDR3 bases: TGTGCCAGCCACGGACAGGGGGCGCTGGAAGAGACCCAGTACTTC.

The genes are TRBV7-2 and TRBJ1-2; 9 bases match TRBD1. J gave up 5 bases and V 5 bases, and 9 bases lay outside the gene matches. This CDR3 is 15 amino acids long. Per germline, CDR1 SGHTA and CDR2 FQGNSA. CDR3 nucleotides: TGTGCCAGCAGCCCGGGATGGGGACAGGGTTATGGCTACACCTTC. This codes for CASSPGWGQGYGYTF.

The J gene is TRBJ1-2, the V gene TRBV28; no clear D gene. Germline loops: CDR1 MDHEN, CDR2 SYDVKM. This CDR3 has 14 residues. Trimming stripped 1 base from V and 2 bases from J, with 8 bases between. The CDR3 loop is CASSLSPENYGYTF. The CDR3 DNA reads as TGTGCCAGCAGTTTATCTCCGGAGAACTATGGCTACACCTTC.

The chain couples TRBV12-3 or TRBV12-4 to TRBJ1-2, with no clear D. V was cut by 6 bases and J by 8 bases, with 16 bases left in between. The CDR3 sequence is 13 residues long. The CDR3: CASSRTPAEGYTF. The CDR3 DNA reads TGTGCCAGCAGCCGTACACCGGCGGAGGGCTACACCTTC.

The V call is TRBV18, the J call TRBJ2-2, with a possible D match to TRBD2 (6 bases). The length of the CDR3 is 14 residues. Germline-derived CDR1 and CDR2 are KGHSH and LQKENI. V was trimmed by 2 bases and J by 7 bases, leaving 11 bases between them. Here the CDR3 reads CASSPGTSGGELFF. The CDR3 coding sequence is TGTGCCAGCTCACCAGGGACTTCGGGCGGGGAGCTGTTTTTT. The full variable domain, with the rest looked up from reference TRBV18 and TRBJ2-2, is NAGVMQNPRHLVRRRGQEARLRCSPMKGHSHVYWYRQLPEEGLKFMVYLQKENIIDESGMPKERFSAEFPKEGPSILRIQQVVRGDSAAYFCASSPGTSGGELFFGEGSRLTVL.

V and J are TRBV11-2 and TRBJ2-1, with 13 positions matching TRBD2. The CDR3 runs to 17 residues. With 5 bases clipped from V and 3 bases from J, the junction kept 7 bases outside the gene matches. The V gene's germline CDR1 is SGHAT and CDR2 FQNNGV. As DNA, the CDR3 is TGTGCCAGCAGCCCCGGGACTAGCGGGGAGCTCTACAATGAGCAGTTCTTC. It encodes CASSPGTSGELYNEQFF.

The CDR3 coding sequence is TGTGCCAGCAGTTACGGGAGGCTGAACACTGAAGCTTTCTTT. It encodes CASSYGRLNTEAFF. This chain links TRBV6-5 with TRBJ1-1; D not resolved. Germline loops: CDR1 MNHEY, CDR2 SVGAGI. V dropped 2 bases and J dropped 0 bases, with 7 bases sitting between them. The CDR3 extends over 14 amino acids.

The rearrangement joins TRBV3-1 (or the pseudogene TRBV3-2) to TRBJ1-1; no clear D. The CDR3 has 14 amino acids. CDR1 and CDR2 from the germline V gene are LGHDT and YNNKEL (reference sequence). V was trimmed by 2 bases and J by 5 bases, leaving 12 bases between them. The CDR3, as DNA: TGTGCCAGCAGCCAACTAAGGACTGGGACTGAAGCTTTCTTT. Protein product: CASSQLRTGTEAFF.

This rearrangement joins TRBV4-1 to TRBJ1-2; 7 nucleotides align to TRBD1. V lost 0 bases and J lost 0; bases outside the gene matches: 7. The germline gives CDR1 MGHRA, CDR2 YSYEKL. This CDR3 is 17 amino acids long. The CDR3, as DNA: TGCGCCAGCAGCCAAGAGACTCCGGGACAGACTAACTATGGCTACACCTTC. This encodes CASSQETPGQTNYGYTF.

The CDR3 protein is CASGSTGEGGELFF. The CDR3 DNA reads as TGTGCCAGCGGAAGTACGGGGGAGGGCGGGGAGCTGTTTTTT. The chain couples TRBV2 to TRBJ2-2, with TRBD2 identical over 7 bases. The CDR3 contains 14 residues. V was clipped by 8 bases and J by 7 bases; unmatched bases: 10. CDR1 and CDR2 from the germline V gene are SNHLY and FYNNEI.

V usage is TRBV28 and J usage is TRBJ1-1; 7 nucleotides align to TRBD1. CDR1 and CDR2 from the germline V gene are MDHEN and SYDVKM. CDR3 length: 15 amino acids. The junction had 10 bases not matched to a gene; V was cut back by 6 bases and J by 3 bases. CDR3 region: CASRQGGTGYTEAFF. The CDR3 DNA reads as TGTGCCAGCAGGCAAGGGGGCACAGGGTACACTGAAGCTTTCTTT.

The CDR3 is CASRLARGQGYRNQPQHF. CDR3 coding DNA: TGTGCAAGTCGCTTAGCTCGCGGACAGGGCTACCGCAATCAGCCCCAGCATTTT. V is TRBV12-2 and J is TRBJ1-5; the table's TRBD1 call for D was not verified on the DNA. TRBV12-2 constitutes a pseudogene. This CDR3 has 18 amino acids.

The chain has TRBV7-6 and TRBJ1-6, with D unclear. CDR1 is SGHVS, CDR2 FNYEAQ, per germline. CDR3 size: 16 residues. V dropped 3 bases and J dropped 1 base, with 10 bases sitting between them. CDR3 DNA: TGTGCCAGCAGCTTGCGGGAAGGGTCCTATAATTCACCCCTCCACTTT. Its translation is CASSLREGSYNSPLHF.

The chain combines TRBV3-1 (or the pseudogene TRBV3-2) with TRBJ1-1; 8 nucleotides agree with TRBD1. The CDR3 extends over 16 amino acids. J gave up 6 bases and V 3 bases, and 12 bases lay outside the gene matches. Germline V CDR1 and CDR2: LGHDT, YNNKEL (reference sequence). CDR3 DNA: TGTGCCAGCAGCCACGGACAGGGCTTTAACGGGGCTGAAGCTTTCTTT. Amino acids: CASSHGQGFNGAEAFF.

The V call is TRBV30, the J call TRBJ2-2; possible D gene TRBD2, 6 bases. This CDR3 is 14 amino acids long. The V gene lost 1 base and the J gene lost 4 bases, with 10 bases spanning the gap. The germline CDR1 and CDR2 sequences are GTSNPN and SVGIG (reference sequence). The CDR3 coding sequence is TGTGCCTGGAGTGGGGGACTCCCCACCGGGGAGCTGTTTTTT. Protein: CAWSGGLPTGELFF.

In its sample, this clone was seen a few times. J is TRBJ2-7 and V is TRBV10-3; 7 bases agree with TRBD1. V was pared by 6 bases and J by 3 bases, with 8 bases of the junction left unmatched. The CDR3 runs to 14 residues. CDR1 is ENHRY, CDR2 SYGVKD, per germline. DNA for the CDR3: TGTGCCATCAGACGGGGACAGACCAGCTACGAGCAGTACTTC. Translation gives CAIRRGQTSYEQYF.

The chain is built from TRBV12-3 or TRBV12-4 and TRBJ1-6; 7 positions agree with TRBD1. CDR3 length: 13 amino acids. J was trimmed by 10 bases and V by 5 bases; bases with no gene match: 5. CDR3 DNA sequence: TGTGCCAGCAGTGACAGGGTCCCGTCACCCCTCCACTTT. Its translation is CASSDRVPSPLHF.

V and J are TRBV28 and TRBJ1-1; TRBD1 is a possible D gene (5 bases). The V gene lost 10 bases and the J gene lost 7 bases, with 16 bases spanning the gap. This CDR3 has 12 residues. Germline assignment: CDR1 MDHEN and CDR2 SYDVKM. Here the CDR3 DNA reads TGTGCCACGCGAACCGGGGGAATTGAAGCTTTCTTT. Protein sequence: CATRTGGIEAFF.

The V gene is TRBV18, the J gene TRBJ1-1; D is ambiguous. V was trimmed by 2 bases and J by 2 bases, leaving 6 bases between them. CDR3 length: 13 residues. The V gene's germline CDR1 is KGHSH and CDR2 LQKENI. CDR3 nucleotide sequence: TGTGCCAGCTCACCAGTGGGCAACACTGAAGCTTTCTTT. Protein: CASSPVGNTEAFF. The full variable domain, in which reference TRBV18 and TRBJ1-1 provide the parts outside the CDR3, is NAGVMQNPRHLVRRRGQEARLRCSPMKGHSHVYWYRQLPEEGLKFMVYLQKENIIDESGMPKERFSAEFPKEGPSILRIQQVVRGDSAAYFCASSPVGNTEAFFGQGTRLTVV.

This chain joins TRBV29-1 and TRBJ2-3; D is perhaps TRBD1 (6 bases). V lost 4 bases, J lost 1 base, and 9 bases lay in between. CDR1 is SQVTM and CDR2 is ANQGSEA in the germline V gene. The CDR3 consists of 13 residues. CDR3 in amino acids: CSVGNRGTDTQYF. The CDR3 DNA is TGCAGCGTTGGGAACAGGGGCACAGATACGCAGTATTTT.

The CDR3: CASSRGRSNQPQHF. CDR3 bases: TGTGCCAGCAGCCGCGGTCGTAGCAATCAGCCCCAGCATTTT. The V and J genes are TRBV11-2 and TRBJ1-5, with D hard to call. CDR3 length: 14 amino acids. Trimming took off 5 bases at V and 0 bases at J, with 8 bases between the two ends. Germline values: CDR1 SGHAT, CDR2 FQNNGV.

The chain carries TRBV6-4 and TRBJ1-5; 7 bases line up with TRBD1. The trim removed 6 bases at V and 7 bases at J, leaving 6 bases unmatched. This CDR3 has 13 residues. Germline values: CDR1 MRHNA, CDR2 SNTAGT. This chain's CDR3 is CASRIQGQQPQHF. In DNA, the CDR3 is TGTGCCAGCAGAATACAGGGGCAGCAGCCCCAGCATTTT.

The chain recombines TRBV6-6 with TRBJ2-7, with TRBD2 identical over 7 bases. The V and J ends lost 4 bases and 2 bases, in that order; junction bases with no gene match: 5. Germline V gene lookup returns CDR1 MNHNY and CDR2 SVGAGI (reference sequence). CDR3 length equals 14 residues. The CDR3 protein is CASSSTLAAYEQYF. DNA for the CDR3: TGTGCCAGCAGTTCCACTCTAGCGGCCTACGAGCAGTACTTC.

This chain joins TRBV4-3 and TRBJ2-1; 9 positions match TRBD1. CDR1 is LGHNA and CDR2 is YSLEER in the germline V gene. The CDR3 has 17 amino acids. V shed 7 bases, J shed 5 bases, and the junction held 15 bases outside the gene matches. CDR3 bases: TGCGCCAGCATCATGAGACCGGGACAGGGTGTAAACAATGAGCAGTTCTTC. This gives the protein CASIMRPGQGVNNEQFF.